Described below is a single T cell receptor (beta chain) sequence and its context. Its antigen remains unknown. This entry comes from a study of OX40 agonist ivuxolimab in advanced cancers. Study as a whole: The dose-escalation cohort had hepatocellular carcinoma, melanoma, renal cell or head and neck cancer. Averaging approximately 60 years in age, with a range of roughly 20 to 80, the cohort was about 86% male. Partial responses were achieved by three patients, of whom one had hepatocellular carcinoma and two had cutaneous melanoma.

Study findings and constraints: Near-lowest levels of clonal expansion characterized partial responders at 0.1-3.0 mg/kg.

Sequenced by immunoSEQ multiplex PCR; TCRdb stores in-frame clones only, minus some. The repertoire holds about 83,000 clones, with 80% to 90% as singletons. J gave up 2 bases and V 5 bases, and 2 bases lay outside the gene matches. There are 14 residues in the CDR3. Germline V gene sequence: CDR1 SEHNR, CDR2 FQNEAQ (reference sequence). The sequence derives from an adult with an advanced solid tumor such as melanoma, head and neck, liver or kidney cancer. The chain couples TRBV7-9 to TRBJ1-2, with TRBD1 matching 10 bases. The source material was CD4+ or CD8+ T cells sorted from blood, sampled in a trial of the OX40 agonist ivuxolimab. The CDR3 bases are TGTGCCAGCAGCCTGGGACAGGGGAACTATGGCTACACCTTC. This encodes CASSLGQGNYGYTF.